Below are 9 T cell receptor beta chains sequenced from a single sample in a study of control samples from healthy donors and cancer patients. Data came from immunoSEQ multiplex PCR; TCRdb stores just in-frame clones and leaves some out. The sample contains some 120,000 clones, 80% to 90% of which appear only once. Input material: blood. The receptors come from a man between 40 and 49 years old in good health.

This chain joins TRBV6-2 or TRBV6-3 and TRBJ2-5; 10 bases are shared with TRBD2. J gave up 11 bases and V 2 bases, and 11 bases lay outside the gene matches. There are 15 residues in the CDR3. CDR1 and CDR2 (germline): MNHEY, SVGEGT. The CDR3 DNA is TGTGCCAGCAGTTACGGCTCGGTAGCGGGGGGCCTTCAGTACTTC. The encoded protein is CASSYGSVAGGLQYF.

The V and J genes are TRBV15 and TRBJ2-7; D remains ambiguous. Between the trimmed V and J ends, which lost 0 bases and 5 bases, there was a span of 11 bases. The V gene's germline CDR1 is LNHNV and CDR2 YYDKDF (reference sequence). The CDR3 loop spans 14 amino acids. The CDR3 loop reads CATSRERRTDEQYF. For the CDR3, the DNA is TGTGCCACCAGCAGAGAACGGCGGACCGACGAGCAGTACTTC. Filled out from reference TRBV15 and TRBJ2-7, the complete variable domain reads DAMVIQNPRYQVTQFGKPVTLSCSQTLNHNVMYWYQQKSSQAPKLLFHYYDKDFNNEADTPDNFQSRRPNTSFCFLDIRSPGLGDTAMYLCATSRERRTDEQYFGPGTRLTVT.

V gene TRBV7-8 combines with J gene TRBJ1-5; unclear D gene. Looked up from germline, CDR1 is SGHVS and CDR2 is FQNEAQ. V lost 5 bases and J 6 bases, leaving 8 bases between the germline ends. The CDR3 has 12 amino acids. Here the CDR3 reads CASSLGGQPQHF. The DNA for the CDR3 is TGTGCCAGCAGCCTAGGAGGTCAGCCCCAGCATTTT. The full variable domain, in which reference TRBV7-8 and TRBJ1-5 provide the parts outside the CDR3, is GAGVSQSPRYKVAKRGQDVALRCDPISGHVSLFWYQQALGQGPEFLTYFQNEAQLDKSGLPSDRFFAERPEGSVSTLKIQRTQQEDSAVYLCASSLGGQPQHFGDGTRLSIL.

This chain links TRBV20-1 with TRBJ2-7; possible D gene TRBD2, 6 bases. Germline CDR1 is DFQATT and CDR2 is SNEGSKA (reference sequence). CDR3 length equals 12 residues. The V end lost 3 bases, the J end lost 5 bases, and 11 bases lay between the germline ends. CDR3 bases: TGCAGTGCTAGTTGGCGGGGCGACGAGCAGTACTTC. Protein product: CSASWRGDEQYF.

The genes are TRBV4-1 and TRBJ2-7; D unresolved. The CDR3 runs 13 residues. Deletions cut 1 base from V and 8 bases from J, with 12 bases between. Germline V gene data show CDR1 as MGHRA and CDR2 as YSYEKL. CDR3 amino acids: CASSQGVTAQQYF. The CDR3, as DNA: TGCGCCAGCAGCCAAGGAGTAACGGCACAGCAGTACTTC.

Only one count was recorded for this clone. This rearrangement joins TRBV6-5 to TRBJ2-3, with 11 bases that match TRBD2. Germline V gene sequence: CDR1 MNHEY, CDR2 SVGAGI. V trimming: 6 bases; J trimming: 5 bases; junction bases outside the gene matches: 4. The CDR3 covers 14 residues. In DNA, the CDR3 is TGTGCCAGCAGACTAGCGGGGGCCGGAGATACGCAGTATTTT. This sequence encodes CASRLAGAGDTQYF.

The V and J genes are TRBV12-3 or TRBV12-4 and TRBJ1-2; TRBD1 might be the D (5 bases). There are 11 residues in the CDR3. Trimming pared 2 bases from V and 9 bases from J, leaving 7 bases between. Here the CDR3 DNA reads TGTGCCAGCAGTTTATGGGGGAGCTACACCTTC. It translates to CASSLWGSYTF.

J is TRBJ2-3 and V is TRBV5-4; 7 bases are shared with TRBD2. There are 18 residues in the CDR3. The V segment lost 0 bases and the J segment 2 bases; nucleotides outside the gene matches: 12. Germline CDR1 SGHNT, CDR2 YYREEE (reference sequence). This CDR3 is CASSLEVAGGGATDTQYF. CDR3 coding DNA: TGTGCCAGCAGCTTGGAGGTAGCTGGCGGGGGTGCCACAGATACGCAGTATTTT. Combining the CDR3 with reference TRBV5-4 and TRBJ2-3 gives the whole variable domain ETGVTQSPTHLIKTRGQQVTLRCSSQSGHNTVSWYQQALGQGPQFIFQYYREEENGRGNFPPRFSGLQFPNYSSELNVNALELDDSALYLCASSLEVAGGGATDTQYFGPGTRLTVL.

The CDR3 loop is CASSIGDISHEQYF. CDR3 in DNA: TGTGCCAGTAGTATCGGGGACATAAGCCACGAGCAGTACTTC. The chain joins TRBV19 to TRBJ2-7, with D possibly matching TRBD1 (6 bases). The CDR3 runs to 14 residues. Germline-derived CDR1 and CDR2 are LNHDA and SQIVND (reference sequence). V was clipped by 3 bases and J by 5 bases, with 14 bases between them.